The sequence of this TCR beta chain was determined in a study of CD8 T cells in ankylosing spondylitis (dated by TCRdb to about 2017). Looking at the study overall: To find TCR variants linked to disease, the study profiled T cell receptor beta repertoires in ankylosing spondylitis patients and healthy donors. Peripheral blood samples were taken, and synovial fluid was additionally collected from ankylosing spondylitis patients. The full study cohort was made up of approximately 27 ankylosing spondylitis patients and 95 to 130 healthy donors. The paper's findings and limits, for the study overall: The disease-linked clones were reported to be significantly enriched in matched synovial fluid samples from ankylosing spondylitis patients. A TCR beta motif of seven or eight highly homologous amino acid variants appeared characteristic of blood from ankylosing spondylitis patients. Some of the motif variants had been reported before in the synovial fluid and blood of reactive arthritis patients, a finding that suggests common disease-initiation mechanisms. In peripheral blood, the disease-linked clones were found at relatively low frequencies and had a CD8+ phenotype.

Sequencing was performed on an Illumina HiSeq 2500. TCR beta libraries were prepared by quantitative 5'-RACE with molecular barcodes. Per the original workflow: To identify disease-linked TCR variants, a new computational method was used, one built on a probabilistic model of VDJ rearrangement. TCRdb took the public reads, trimmed them with fastp at Q25, ran MiXCR for clone calling and kept in-frame beta chains. Each CDR3 protein appears once, grouped with its most common genes and DNA. In this record, the V and J calls reflect TCRdb's handling and not the investigators' own analysis. Here the sample has 150,000 to 250,000 distinct CDR3 sequences; roughly 13% occur a single time. The ten largest clones capture 16% of the sample. This clonotype was recorded a few times. Which antigen it targets is not known. Per-base quality was not reported, and no clone a single base away is much larger than it. The sample taken for sequencing was blood, either unsorted or a sorted T cell fraction (not recorded which). This sequence originates from a male donor with ankylosing spondylitis or in good health (not recorded which).

The nucleotide sequence is TGTGCCAGCAGTCTAGGGTCGGGACAGACCAACTATGGCTACACCTTC. This translates into CASSLGSGQTNYGYTF. The rearranged chain carries TRBV6-1 and TRBJ1-2; the junction holds 7 bases that match TRBD1. The CDR3 has 16 amino acids, counting the end cysteine and phenylalanine. CDR3 DNA only is kept here, 48 bases in frame from base 1. Taken from the germline V gene, the CDR1 and CDR2 loops are MNHNS and SASEGT. After removal of 5 bases from V and 2 bases from J, the junction retains 11 bases not matched to a gene.